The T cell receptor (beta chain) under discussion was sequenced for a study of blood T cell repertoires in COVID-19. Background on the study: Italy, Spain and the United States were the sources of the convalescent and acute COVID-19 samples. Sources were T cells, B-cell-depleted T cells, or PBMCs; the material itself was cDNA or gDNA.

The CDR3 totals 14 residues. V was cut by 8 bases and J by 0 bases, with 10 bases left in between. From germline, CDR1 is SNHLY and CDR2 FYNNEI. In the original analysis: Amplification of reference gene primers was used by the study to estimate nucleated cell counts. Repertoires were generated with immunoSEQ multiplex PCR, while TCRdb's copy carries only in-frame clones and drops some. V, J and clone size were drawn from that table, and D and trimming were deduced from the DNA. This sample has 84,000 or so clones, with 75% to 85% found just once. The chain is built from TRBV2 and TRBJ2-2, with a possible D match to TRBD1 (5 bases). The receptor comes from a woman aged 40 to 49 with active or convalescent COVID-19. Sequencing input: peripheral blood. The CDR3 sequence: CASLDKANTGELFF. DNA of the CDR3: TGTGCCAGCTTGGACAAGGCGAACACCGGGGAGCTGTTTTTT. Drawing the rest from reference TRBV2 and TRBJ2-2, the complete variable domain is EPEVTQTPSHQVTQMGQEVILRCVPISNHLYFYWYRQILGQKVEFLVSFYNNEISEKSEIFDDQFSVERPDGSNFTLKIRSTKLEDSAMYFCASLDKANTGELFFGEGSRLTVL.